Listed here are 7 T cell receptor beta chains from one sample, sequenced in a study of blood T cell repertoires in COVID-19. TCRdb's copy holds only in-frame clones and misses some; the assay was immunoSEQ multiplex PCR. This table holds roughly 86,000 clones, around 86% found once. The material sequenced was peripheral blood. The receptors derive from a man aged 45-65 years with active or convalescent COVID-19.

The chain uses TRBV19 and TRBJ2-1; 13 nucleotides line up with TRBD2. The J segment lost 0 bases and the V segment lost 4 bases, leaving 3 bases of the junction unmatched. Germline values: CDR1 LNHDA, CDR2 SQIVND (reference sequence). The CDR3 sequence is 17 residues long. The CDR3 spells CASSRTSGGLSYNEQFF. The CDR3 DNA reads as TGTGCCAGTAGTAGGACTAGCGGGGGTCTCTCCTACAATGAGCAGTTCTTC.

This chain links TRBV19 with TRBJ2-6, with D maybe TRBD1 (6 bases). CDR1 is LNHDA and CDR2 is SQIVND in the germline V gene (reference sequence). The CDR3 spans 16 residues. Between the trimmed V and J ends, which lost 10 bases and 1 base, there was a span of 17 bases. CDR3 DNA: TGTGCCACTGCCGATGGGGGCGCGTCTGGGGCCAACGTCCTGACTTTC. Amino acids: CATADGGASGANVLTF.

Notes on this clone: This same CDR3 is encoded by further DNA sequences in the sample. The CDR3 sequence: CASSLAGMNTGELFF. The CDR3 nucleotides are TGTGCCAGCAGCTTAGCGGGGATGAACACCGGGGAGCTGTTTTTT. The chain employs TRBV5-4 and TRBJ2-2, with 7 bases that match TRBD2. V was clipped by 2 bases and J by 1 base; unmatched bases: 2. This CDR3 has 15 residues. CDR1 and CDR2 from the germline V gene are SGHNT and YYREEE (reference sequence).

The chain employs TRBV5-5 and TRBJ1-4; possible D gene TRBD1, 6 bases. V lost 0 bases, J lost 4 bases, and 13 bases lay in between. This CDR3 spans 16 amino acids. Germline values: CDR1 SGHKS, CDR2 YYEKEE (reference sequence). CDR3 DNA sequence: TGTGCCAGCAGCTTGGAGGGGGGGCAGAATAATGAAAAACTGTTTTTT. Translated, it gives CASSLEGGQNNEKLFF.

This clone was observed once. The CDR3 DNA reads as TGTGCCAGCAGCCAAGGACAGAATAATGAAAAACTGTTTTTT. It encodes CASSQGQNNEKLFF. The chain combines TRBV4-2 with TRBJ1-4; D is perhaps TRBD1 (5 bases). Germline CDR1 is LGHNA and CDR2 is YNFKEQ. This CDR3 has 14 amino acids. Trimming left V 1 base short and J 4 bases short, with 7 bases between.

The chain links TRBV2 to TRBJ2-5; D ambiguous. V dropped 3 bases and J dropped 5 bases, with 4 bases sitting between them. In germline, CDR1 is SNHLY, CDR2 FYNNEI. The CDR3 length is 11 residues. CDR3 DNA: TGTGCCAGCAGTGAGGAGGAGACCCAGTACTTC. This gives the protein CASSEEETQYF.

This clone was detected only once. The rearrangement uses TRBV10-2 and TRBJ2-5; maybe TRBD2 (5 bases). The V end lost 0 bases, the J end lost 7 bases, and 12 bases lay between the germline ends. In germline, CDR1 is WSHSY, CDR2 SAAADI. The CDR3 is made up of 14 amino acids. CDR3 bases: TGCGCCAGCAGTGAGTCACCGGGATCCAGGACCCAGTACTTC. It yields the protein CASSESPGSRTQYF.